This record looks at one T cell receptor beta chain sequence and its context. The germline V gene has CDR1 MDHEN and CDR2 SYDVKM. Trimming cost V 3 bases and J 3 bases, with 11 bases left between them. The CDR3 runs to 14 residues. These data come from a study of blood T cell repertoires in COVID-19. About the research overall: T cells, B-cell-depleted T cells, or PBMCs provided the cDNA or gDNA that served as material.

Sequenced by immunoSEQ multiplex PCR; TCRdb stores in-frame clones only, minus some. The table shows around 270,000 clones, with 70% to 90% occurring only once. Categorization into cohorts depended on clinical history that participants reported. The sequence was collected from a woman in her twenties or thirties who had recovered from COVID-19. The sequenced sample was PBMCs or T cells enriched from blood (not recorded which). The V gene is TRBV28, the J gene TRBJ1-2, with D maybe TRBD1 (5 bases). CDR3 sequence (DNA): TGTGCCAGCAGTTTGCGGGACCCCTACTATGGCTACACCTTC. Protein product: CASSLRDPYYGYTF.